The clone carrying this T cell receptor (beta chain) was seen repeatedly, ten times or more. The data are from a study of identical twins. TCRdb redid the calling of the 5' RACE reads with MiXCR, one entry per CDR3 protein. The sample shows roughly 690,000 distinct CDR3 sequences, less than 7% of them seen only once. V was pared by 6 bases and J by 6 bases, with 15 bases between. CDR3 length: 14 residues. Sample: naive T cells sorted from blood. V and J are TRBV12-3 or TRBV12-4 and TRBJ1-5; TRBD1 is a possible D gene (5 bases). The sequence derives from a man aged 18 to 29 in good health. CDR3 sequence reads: CASRLDLRGQPQHF. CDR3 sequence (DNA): TGTGCCAGCAGACTGGACTTAAGGGGTCAGCCCCAGCATTTT.